A selection of T cell receptor beta chains follows, all from one sample in a study of response to subunit inactivated influenza vaccine. One entry per CDR3 protein, called by TCRdb with MiXCR from the RT-PCR reads. Of 450,000 to 700,000 distinct CDR3 sequences in the sample, 12% to 15% were seen once. The input for sequencing was PBMCs from blood, taken 11 to 12 days after vaccination. These receptor sequences come from a man in his forties or fifties who received an inactivated influenza vaccine. CDR3s include the opening cysteine and the closing phenylalanine or tryptophan.

j_gene,v_gene,CDR3aa
TRBJ2-6,TRBV6-2/TRBV6-3,CASSYSRRDRVYSGANVLTF
TRBJ2-5,TRBV12-3/TRBV12-4,CASSFRRSQETQYF
TRBJ1-2,TRBV12-3/TRBV12-4,CASSLPTGGLNYGYTF
TRBJ2-5,TRBV7-2,CASSTSGWETQYF
TRBJ1-2,TRBV5-6,CASSMRTADGYTF
TRBJ2-3,TRBV20-1,CSAISEPSTDTQYF
TRBJ2-5,TRBV7-2,CASSSRTSGSRETQYF
TRBJ1-6,TRBV7-6,CASSAAGDNSPLHF
TRBJ2-1,TRBV11-2,CASSLVPDYPRNEQFF
TRBJ2-1,TRBV7-9,CASSLTRGASGEQFF
TRBJ2-3,TRBV5-1,CASGRTGSGTDTQYF
TRBJ2-7,TRBV9,CASSVGRESYEQYF
TRBJ1-1,TRBV7-8,CASSLARYRGPVNAFF
TRBJ2-5,TRBV6-1,CASSRTSGQETQYF
TRBJ1-2,TRBV11-1,CASSSSRDRGRVNYGYTF
TRBJ1-5,TRBV9,CASSVEGRNNQPQHF
TRBJ2-7,TRBV6-5,CASSYSSGREQYF
.,TRBV24-1,CATSDRQLENEQYF
TRBJ1-2,TRBV6-1,CASSPGRHYGYTF
TRBJ2-2,TRBV5-6,CASSLKTAYTGELFF
TRBJ2-6,TRBV12-3/TRBV12-4,CASRPPGGSSGANVLTF
TRBJ2-1,TRBV5-1,CASSSDLAVYNEQFF
TRBJ1-2,TRBV25-1,CASSGGGDGYTF
TRBJ1-1,TRBV28,CASSNNRGRATEAFF
TRBJ2-4,TRBV10-3,CAISPTGEPQSIQYF
TRBJ2-7,TRBV20-1,CSARDPTGKGDEQYF